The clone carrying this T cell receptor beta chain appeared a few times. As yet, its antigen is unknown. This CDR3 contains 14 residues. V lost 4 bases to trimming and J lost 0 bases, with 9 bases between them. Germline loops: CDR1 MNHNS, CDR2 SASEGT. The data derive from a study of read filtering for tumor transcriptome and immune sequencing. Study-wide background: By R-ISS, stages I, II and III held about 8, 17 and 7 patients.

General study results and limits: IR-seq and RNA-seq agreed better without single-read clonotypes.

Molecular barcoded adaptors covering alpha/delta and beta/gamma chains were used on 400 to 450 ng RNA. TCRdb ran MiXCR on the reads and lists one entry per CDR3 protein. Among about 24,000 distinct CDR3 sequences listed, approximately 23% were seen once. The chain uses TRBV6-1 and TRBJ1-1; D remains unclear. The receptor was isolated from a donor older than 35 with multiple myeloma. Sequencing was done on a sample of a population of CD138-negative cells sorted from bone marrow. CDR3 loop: CASSATPLNTEAFF. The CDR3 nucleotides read TGTGCCAGCAGTGCAACACCTTTGAACACTGAAGCTTTCTTT.